The T cell receptor (beta chain) under discussion was sequenced for a study of CD8+ T cells in alopecia areata. Study outcomes and limitations: More clonal than normal scalp was lesional scalp, particularly alopecia totalis/universalis. Scalp samples also yield sequences from resident alphabeta T cells of normal skin.

V was clipped by 5 bases and J by 6 bases, with 16 bases between them. Germline CDR1 SNHLY, CDR2 FYNNEI. This CDR3 is 15 amino acids long. There are a few counts of this clone. As yet, its antigen is unknown. Isolated RNA was reverse transcribed into cDNA used as the sequencing template. The protocol was immunoSEQ multiplex PCR, while the TCRdb copy is restricted to in-frame clones and leaves out a portion. The data contain 150,000 to 200,000 clones, 55% of them seen just once; the ten biggest clones take up 4% to 5.5%. The sequence derives from a human donor in good health. The chain joins TRBV2 to TRBJ2-2; a weak D match, TRBD1 (5 bases). The sample consisted of CD4+ T cells sorted from blood. This CDR3 reads CASSTHQGVPGELFF. The CDR3 DNA sequence: TGTGCCAGCAGTACCCATCAAGGGGTCCCCGGGGAGCTGTTTTTT.